Sequencing of this TCR beta chain was carried out in a study of T cells in localized non-small cell lung cancer. Concerning this clone: Antigen: not known.

Unmatched junction bases numbered 10, after V lost 3 bases and J lost 2 bases. The germline CDR1 and CDR2 sequences are SGHNT and YYREEE (reference sequence). This CDR3 is 18 amino acids long. Data came from immunoSEQ multiplex PCR; TCRdb stores just in-frame clones and leaves some out. This repertoire shows fewer than 100,000 clones, around 84% found once; its top ten account for more than 9%. Study-wide results and limits: Tumor samples were not multi-region, leaving intratumor heterogeneity unexcluded. Longer overall survival accompanied higher blood T cell density. For the top 100 tumor clones, a median around 55 also appeared in adjacent lung. Compared with tumor, uninvolved adjacent lung displayed greater T cell clonality, ranking highest overall.

The clonotype was recovered from a female donor older than 55 with stage I lung adenocarcinoma. The sample here was peripheral blood, taken before any cancer treatment. The chain couples TRBV5-4 to TRBJ2-6, with 8 bases aligning to TRBD1. The CDR3 DNA reads TGTGCCAGCAGCTCTTGGACAGGGTTTGGCGCTGGGGCCAACGTCCTGACTTTC. Translation: CASSSWTGFGAGANVLTF.